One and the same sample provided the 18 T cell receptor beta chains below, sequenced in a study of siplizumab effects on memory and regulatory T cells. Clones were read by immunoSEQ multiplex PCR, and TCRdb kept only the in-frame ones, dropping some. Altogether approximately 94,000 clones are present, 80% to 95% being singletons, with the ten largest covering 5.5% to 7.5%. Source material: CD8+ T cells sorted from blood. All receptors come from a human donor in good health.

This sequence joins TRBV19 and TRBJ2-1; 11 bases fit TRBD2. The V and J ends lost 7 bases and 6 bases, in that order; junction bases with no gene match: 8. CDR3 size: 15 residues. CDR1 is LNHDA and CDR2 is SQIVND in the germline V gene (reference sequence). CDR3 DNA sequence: TGTGCCAGTACCCTGCCGGGGACTAGCGGCAATGAGCAGTTCTTC. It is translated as CASTLPGTSGNEQFF.

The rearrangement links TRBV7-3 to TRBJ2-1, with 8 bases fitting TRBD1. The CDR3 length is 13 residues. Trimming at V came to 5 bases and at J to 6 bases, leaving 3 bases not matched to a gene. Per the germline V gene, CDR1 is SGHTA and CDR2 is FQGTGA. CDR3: CASSPDRGNEQFF. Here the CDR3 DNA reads TGTGCCAGCAGCCCCGACAGGGGCAATGAGCAGTTCTTC.

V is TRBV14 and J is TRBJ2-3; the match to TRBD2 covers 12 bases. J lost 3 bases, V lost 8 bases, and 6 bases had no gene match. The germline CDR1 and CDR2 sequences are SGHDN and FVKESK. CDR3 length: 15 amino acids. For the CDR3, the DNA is TGTGCCAGCTCCTGGACTAGCGGGAAAACAGATACGCAGTATTTT. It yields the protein CASSWTSGKTDTQYF.

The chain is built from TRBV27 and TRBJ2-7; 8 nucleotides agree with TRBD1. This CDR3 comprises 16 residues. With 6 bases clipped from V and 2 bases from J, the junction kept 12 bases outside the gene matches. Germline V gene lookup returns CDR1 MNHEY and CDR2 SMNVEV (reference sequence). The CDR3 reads CASSLQGGQGPYEQYF. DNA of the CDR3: TGTGCCAGCAGCCTCCAGGGCGGACAGGGCCCCTACGAGCAGTACTTC.

In DNA, the CDR3 is TGCAGCGTTGAAGAGGGGGTTGGGCAGCCCCAGCATTTT. Protein product: CSVEEGVGQPQHF. The chain has TRBV29-1 and TRBJ1-5; D is possibly TRBD1 (5 bases). The CDR3 runs 13 residues. Germline V gene lookup returns CDR1 SQVTM and CDR2 ANQGSEA. Trimming cost V 0 bases and J 7 bases, with 10 bases left between them.

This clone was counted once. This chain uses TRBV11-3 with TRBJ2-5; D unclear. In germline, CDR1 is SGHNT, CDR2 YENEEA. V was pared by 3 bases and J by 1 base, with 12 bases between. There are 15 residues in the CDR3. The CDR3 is CASSFGRNFQETQYF. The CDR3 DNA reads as TGTGCCAGCAGCTTCGGGCGGAATTTCCAAGAGACCCAGTACTTC.

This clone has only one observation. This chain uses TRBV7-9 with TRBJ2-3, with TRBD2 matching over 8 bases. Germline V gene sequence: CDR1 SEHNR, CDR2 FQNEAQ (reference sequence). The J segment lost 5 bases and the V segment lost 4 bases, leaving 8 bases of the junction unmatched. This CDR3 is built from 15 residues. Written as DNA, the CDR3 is TGTGCCAGCAGCTGGACTAGCCCCCCCAGAGATACGCAGTATTTT. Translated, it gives CASSWTSPPRDTQYF.

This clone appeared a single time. Written as DNA, the CDR3 is TGCGCCAGCAGCCAAGCCGACAGTATTGGCACAGATACGCAGTATTTT. It codes for CASSQADSIGTDTQYF. The chain couples TRBV4-1 to TRBJ2-3; possible D gene TRBD1, 5 bases. Trimming shortened V by 1 base and J by 1 base, and 12 bases separated the two germline ends. In germline, CDR1 is MGHRA, CDR2 YSYEKL. The CDR3 runs to 16 residues.

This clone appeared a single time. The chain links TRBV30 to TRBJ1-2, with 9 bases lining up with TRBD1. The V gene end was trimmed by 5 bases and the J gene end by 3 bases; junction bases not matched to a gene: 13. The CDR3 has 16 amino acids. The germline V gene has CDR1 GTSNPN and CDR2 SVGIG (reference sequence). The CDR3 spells CAWHGFRDRDDYGYTF. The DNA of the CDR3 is TGTGCCTGGCACGGATTCCGGGACAGGGATGACTATGGCTACACCTTC.

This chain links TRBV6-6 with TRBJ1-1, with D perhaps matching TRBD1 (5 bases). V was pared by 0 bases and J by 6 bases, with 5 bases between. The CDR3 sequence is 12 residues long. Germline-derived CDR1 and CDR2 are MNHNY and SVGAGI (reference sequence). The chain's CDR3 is CASSYSGAEAFF. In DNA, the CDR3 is TGTGCCAGCAGTTACTCGGGGGCTGAAGCTTTCTTT.

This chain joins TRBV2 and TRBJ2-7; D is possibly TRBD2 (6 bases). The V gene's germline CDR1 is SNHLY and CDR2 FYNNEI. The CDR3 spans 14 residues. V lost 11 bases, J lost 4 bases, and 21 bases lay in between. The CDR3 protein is CADTVSGDGYEQYF. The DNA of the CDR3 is TGTGCCGACACAGTATCGGGGGACGGGTACGAGCAGTACTTC.

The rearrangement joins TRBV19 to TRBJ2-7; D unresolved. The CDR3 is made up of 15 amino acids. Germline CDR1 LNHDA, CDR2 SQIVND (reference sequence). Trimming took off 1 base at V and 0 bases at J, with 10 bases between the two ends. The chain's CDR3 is CASSIASSVSYEQYF. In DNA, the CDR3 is TGTGCCAGTAGTATAGCGTCGAGTGTCTCCTACGAGCAGTACTTC.

DNA for the CDR3: TGTGCCAGCAGCTTAGGTCGGGTTGGGGAGCAGTACTTC. Its translation: CASSLGRVGEQYF. The gene calls are TRBV5-6 and TRBJ2-7; D unclear. V lost 2 bases, J lost 7 bases, and 13 bases lay in between. This CDR3 region has 13 residues. Germline CDR1 SGHDT, CDR2 YYEEEE.

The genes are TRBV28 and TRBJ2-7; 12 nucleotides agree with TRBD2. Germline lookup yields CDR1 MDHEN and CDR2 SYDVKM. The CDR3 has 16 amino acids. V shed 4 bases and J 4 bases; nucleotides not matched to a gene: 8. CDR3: CASSSLTSGSGYEQYF. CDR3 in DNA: TGTGCCAGCAGTTCCCTGACTAGCGGGAGTGGGTACGAGCAGTACTTC. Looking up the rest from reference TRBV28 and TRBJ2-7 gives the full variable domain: DVKVTQSSRYLVKRTGEKVFLECVQDMDHENMFWYRQDPGLGLRLIYFSYDVKMKEKGDIPEGYSVSREKKERFSLILESASTNQTSMYLCASSSLTSGSGYEQYFGPGTRLTVT.

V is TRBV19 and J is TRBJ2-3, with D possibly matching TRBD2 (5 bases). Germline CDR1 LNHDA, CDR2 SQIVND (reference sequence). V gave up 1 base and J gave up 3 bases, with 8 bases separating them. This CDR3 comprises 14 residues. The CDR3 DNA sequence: TGTGCCAGTAGTATAGGCGGCGGGACAGATACGCAGTATTTT. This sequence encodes CASSIGGGTDTQYF.

The CDR3 sequence is CASSLGTSVGTGELFF. The CDR3 DNA follows: TGTGCCAGCAGCCTCGGTACTAGCGTTGGCACCGGGGAGCTGTTTTTT. This sequence joins TRBV5-4 and TRBJ2-2; 7 nucleotides match TRBD2. The CDR3 contains 16 residues. J gave up 4 bases and V 4 bases, and 10 bases lay outside the gene matches. The germline V gene encodes CDR1 SGHNT and CDR2 YYREEE (reference sequence). Complete variable domain (other parts from reference TRBV5-4 and TRBJ2-2): ETGVTQSPTHLIKTRGQQVTLRCSSQSGHNTVSWYQQALGQGPQFIFQYYREEENGRGNFPPRFSGLQFPNYSSELNVNALELDDSALYLCASSLGTSVGTGELFFGEGSRLTVL.

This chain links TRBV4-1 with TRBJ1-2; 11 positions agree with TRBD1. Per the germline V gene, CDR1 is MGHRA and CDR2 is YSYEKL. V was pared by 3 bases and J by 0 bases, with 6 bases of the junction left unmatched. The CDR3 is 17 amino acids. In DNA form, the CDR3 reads TGCGCCAGCAGCCACGTCCCGGGACAGGGGGCTAACTATGGCTACACCTTC. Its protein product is CASSHVPGQGANYGYTF.

This CDR3 is CASSIWGRYNEQFF. In nucleotides, the CDR3 is TGTGCCAGTAGTATTTGGGGCCGGTACAATGAGCAGTTCTTC. The chain combines TRBV19 with TRBJ2-1, with a possible D match to TRBD1 (5 bases). The CDR3 consists of 14 residues. Germline V CDR1 and CDR2: LNHDA, SQIVND (reference sequence). Trimming pared 3 bases from V and 4 bases from J, leaving 10 bases between.